This note documents a single T cell receptor beta chain sequence. The source of the sample is a study of STAT5B mutations in CD4+ large granular lymphocyte leukemia. Clones were sequenced by immunoSEQ multiplex PCR, and TCRdb holds only the in-frame ones, with some missing. This sample yields under 50,000 clones, of which around 81% are seen a single time; roughly 0.35% belongs to the top ten. V was pared by 6 bases and J by 2 bases, with 9 bases of the junction left unmatched. Germline CDR1 WSHSY, CDR2 SAAADI. The CDR3 is 15 residues long. This clonotype was obtained from a human donor in good health. The rearrangement uses TRBV10-2 and TRBJ1-2; 7 nucleotides agree with TRBD1. Sequenced sample: CD4+ T cells from blood buffy coats. CDR3 bases: TGCGCCAGCAGAGCAACCGGACAGGCGAACTATGGCTACACCTTC. It translates to CASRATGQANYGYTF.